This T cell receptor beta chain was observed in a study of blood T cell repertoires in COVID-19. Whole-study context: From the United States, Italy and Spain came samples of acute and convalescent COVID-19. T cells, B-cell-depleted T cells, or PBMCs supplied cDNA or gDNA.

Trimming left V 1 base short and J 0 bases short, with 7 bases between. Germline CDR1 reads LGHNA; CDR2 reads YNFKEQ. The CDR3 is 14 residues long. Produced via immunoSEQ multiplex PCR; TCRdb's table is partial and in-frame only. The data contain about 320,000 clones, 89% of them seen just once; the ten biggest clones take up approximately 5.5%. The specimen sequenced was PBMCs or T cells enriched from blood (not recorded which). This TCR came from a man aged 55-75 years who had recovered from COVID-19. The chain uses TRBV4-2 and TRBJ2-7; D not resolved. The CDR3 loop is CASSQGGNSYEQYF. CDR3 coding DNA: TGTGCCAGCAGCCAAGGAGGCAACTCCTACGAGCAGTACTTC.